A selection of T cell receptor beta chains follows, all from one sample in a study of blood T cell repertoires in COVID-19. The data were produced by immunoSEQ multiplex PCR, yet TCRdb's version contains in-frame clones alone and is incomplete. The repertoire includes fewer than 250,000 clones, about four fifths of them detected once, and roughly 2.5% sits in the top ten. Sequenced sample: peripheral blood. The receptor set was obtained from a middle-aged woman with active or convalescent COVID-19. CDR3s leave out the opening cysteine and the closing phenylalanine or tryptophan. The order of the fields is CDR3 protein, V gene, J gene.

CDR3 protein: ASSLGADAGNTIY
V gene: TRBV5-4
J gene: TRBJ1-3

CDR3 protein: ASSLGQGVNSPLH
V gene: TRBV11-3
J gene: TRBJ1-6

CDR3 protein: ASSEQTNTEAF
V gene: TRBV5-8
J gene: TRBJ1-1

CDR3 protein: ASRETTQSNQPQH
V gene: TRBV2
J gene: TRBJ1-5

CDR3 protein: AWSVLLADTQY
V gene: TRBV30
J gene: TRBJ2-3

CDR3 protein: ASSPAHRGAYGYT
V gene: TRBV18
J gene: TRBJ1-2

CDR3 protein: ASSVTHTGTGGLYGYT
V gene: TRBV9
J gene: TRBJ1-2

CDR3 protein: SAEGGSLKF
V gene: TRBV20-1
J gene: TRBJ2-1

CDR3 protein: ASSLRTEQF
V gene: TRBV6-5
J gene: TRBJ2-1

CDR3 protein: ASSGTGRYGYT
V gene: TRBV5-6
J gene: TRBJ1-2

CDR3 protein: ATLWEGPQY
V gene: TRBV2
J gene: TRBJ2-7

CDR3 protein: ASSQDQVGGPTDTQY
V gene: TRBV4-1
J gene: TRBJ2-3

CDR3 protein: ASGSDRREKLF
V gene: TRBV7-9
J gene: TRBJ1-4